This entry concerns a single TCR beta chain. Antigen: not known. Looked up from germline, CDR1 is SGHAT and CDR2 is FQNNGV. The ends were cut back, 5 bases at V and 8 bases at J, with 8 bases in the middle. This CDR3 region has 11 residues. The data belong to a study of shared clonotypes between healthy human individuals. The study's findings and limits: Sampling covered blood only; tissue repertoires likely differ. Sorted-subset samples were not fully sequenced, rarefaction indicated.

Naive CD8 cells lacked CD45RO, underwent positive selection for CCR7 and left out terminally differentiated effector memory CD45RA+ cells. Sorted-subset replicate PCRs used 200 ng DNA, about 30,000 T cell genomes. As processed by the authors: ImmunoSEQ supplied junction-only sequences lacking quality scores, so filtering was different. This table comes from immunoSEQ multiplex PCR, and its TCRdb copy is limited to in-frame clones, with some not included. Clonal size and the V and J genes are those of that table, whereas D and trimming came from the DNA. The sample yields about 2,100,000 clones, about 93% seen once.

Sequencing input: naive CD8+ T cells from PBMCs. The chain combines TRBV11-2 with TRBJ2-3; D ambiguous. This sequence was found in a man in his late teens or twenties in good health. Some clones in this sample may be carry-over from other donors' samples. The CDR3 sequence: CASSLGPTQYF. In DNA, the CDR3 is TGTGCCAGCAGCCTTGGTCCTACGCAGTATTTT.